This T cell receptor beta chain was recorded in a study of radiotherapy plus CTLA-4 blockade in lung cancer. Clones were read by immunoSEQ multiplex PCR, and TCRdb kept only the in-frame ones, dropping some. The sample carries roughly 130,000 clones, around 89% recorded once. The CDR3 is 15 amino acids. After removal of 4 bases from V and 3 bases from J, the junction contained 5 bases not matched to a gene. Germline loops: CDR1 MNHEY, CDR2 SVGAGI. Sample: peripheral blood, taken from a patient treated with radiotherapy plus ipilimumab. V gene TRBV6-5 combines with J gene TRBJ2-5; 10 nucleotides align to TRBD2. The source is a human donor with non-small cell lung cancer that progressed on radiotherapy plus ipilimumab. CDR3 protein: CASSSAGLAEETQYF. In DNA, the CDR3 is TGTGCCAGCAGTTCCGCCGGACTAGCGGAAGAGACCCAGTACTTC.